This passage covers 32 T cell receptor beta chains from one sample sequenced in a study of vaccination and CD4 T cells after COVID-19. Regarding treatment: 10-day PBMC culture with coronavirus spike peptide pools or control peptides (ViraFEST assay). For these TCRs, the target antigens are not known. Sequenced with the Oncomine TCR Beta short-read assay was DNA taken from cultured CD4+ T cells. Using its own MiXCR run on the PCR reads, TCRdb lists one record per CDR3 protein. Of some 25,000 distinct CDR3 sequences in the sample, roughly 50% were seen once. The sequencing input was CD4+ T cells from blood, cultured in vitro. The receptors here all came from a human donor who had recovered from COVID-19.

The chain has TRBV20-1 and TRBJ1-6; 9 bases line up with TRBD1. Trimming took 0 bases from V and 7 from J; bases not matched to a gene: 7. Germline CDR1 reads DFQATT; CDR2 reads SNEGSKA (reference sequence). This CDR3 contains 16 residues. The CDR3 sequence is CSARDNDRGWNSPLHF. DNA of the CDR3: TGCAGTGCTAGAGATAATGACAGGGGGTGGAATTCACCCCTCCACTTT.

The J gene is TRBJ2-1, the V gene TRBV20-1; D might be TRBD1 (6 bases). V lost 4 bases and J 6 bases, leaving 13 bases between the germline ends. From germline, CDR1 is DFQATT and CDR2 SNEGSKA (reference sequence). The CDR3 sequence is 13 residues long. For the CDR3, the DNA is TGCAGTGCTAAGGGGGTAGCAGGCAATGAGCAGTTCTTC. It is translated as CSAKGVAGNEQFF.

The CDR3 DNA sequence: TGTGCCAGCAGCTCCTACCTAACCTCGGGCTACACCTTC. Translation gives CASSSYLTSGYTF. This chain joins TRBV7-2 and TRBJ1-2; D ambiguous. V lost 4 bases to trimming and J lost 8 bases, with 14 bases between them. The CDR3 spans 13 residues. Germline CDR1 SGHTA, CDR2 FQGNSA.

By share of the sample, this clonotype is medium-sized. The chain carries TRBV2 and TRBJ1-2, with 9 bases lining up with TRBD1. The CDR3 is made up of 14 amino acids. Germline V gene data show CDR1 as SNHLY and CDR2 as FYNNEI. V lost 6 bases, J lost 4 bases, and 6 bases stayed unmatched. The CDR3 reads CASSDGTGSYGYTF. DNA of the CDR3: TGTGCCAGCAGCGACGGGACAGGGAGCTATGGCTACACCTTC.

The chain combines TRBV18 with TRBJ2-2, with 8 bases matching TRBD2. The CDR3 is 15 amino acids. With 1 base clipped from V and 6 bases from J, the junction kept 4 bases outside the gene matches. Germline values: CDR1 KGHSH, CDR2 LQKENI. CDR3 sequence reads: CASSPQRAGAGELFF. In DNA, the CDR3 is TGTGCCAGCTCACCACAGAGAGCGGGAGCCGGGGAGCTGTTTTTT.

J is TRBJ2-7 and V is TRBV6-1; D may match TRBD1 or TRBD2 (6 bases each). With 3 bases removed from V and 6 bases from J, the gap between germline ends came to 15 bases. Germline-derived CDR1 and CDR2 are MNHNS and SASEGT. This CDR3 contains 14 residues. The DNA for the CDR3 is TGTGCCAGCAGTGACGAGGGGGGCCTGACCGAGCAGTACTTC. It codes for CASSDEGGLTEQYF.

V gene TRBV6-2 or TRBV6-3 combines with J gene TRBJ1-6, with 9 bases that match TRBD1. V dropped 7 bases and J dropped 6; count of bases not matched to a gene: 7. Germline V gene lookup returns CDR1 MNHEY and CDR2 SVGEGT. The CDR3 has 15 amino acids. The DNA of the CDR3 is TGTGCCAGCACGGTACAGGGGGCGGCTAATTCACCCCTCCACTTT. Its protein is CASTVQGAANSPLHF.

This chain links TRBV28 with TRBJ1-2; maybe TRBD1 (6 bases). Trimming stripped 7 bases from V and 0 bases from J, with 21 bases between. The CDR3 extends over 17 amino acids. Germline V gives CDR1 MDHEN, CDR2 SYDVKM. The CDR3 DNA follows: TGTGCCAGCATATCGGGGACACGGAGTTCTTCTAACTATGGCTACACCTTC. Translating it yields CASISGTRSSSNYGYTF.

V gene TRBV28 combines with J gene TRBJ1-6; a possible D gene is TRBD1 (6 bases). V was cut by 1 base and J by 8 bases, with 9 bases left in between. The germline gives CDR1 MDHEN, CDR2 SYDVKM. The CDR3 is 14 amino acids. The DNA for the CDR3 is TGTGCCAGCAGTTTATCGGGACAATATTCACCCCTCCACTTT. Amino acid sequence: CASSLSGQYSPLHF.

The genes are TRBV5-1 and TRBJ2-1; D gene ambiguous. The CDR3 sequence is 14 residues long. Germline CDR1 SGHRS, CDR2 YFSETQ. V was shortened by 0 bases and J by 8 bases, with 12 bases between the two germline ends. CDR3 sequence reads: CASSLGGFVDEQFF. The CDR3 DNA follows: TGCGCCAGCAGCTTGGGTGGATTCGTCGATGAGCAGTTCTTC.

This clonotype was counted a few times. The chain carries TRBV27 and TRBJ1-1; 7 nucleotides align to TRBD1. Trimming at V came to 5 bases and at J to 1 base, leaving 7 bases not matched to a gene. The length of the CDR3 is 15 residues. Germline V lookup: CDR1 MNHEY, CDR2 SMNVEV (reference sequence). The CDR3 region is CASSHGTASNTEAFF. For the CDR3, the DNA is TGTGCCAGCAGTCACGGGACAGCATCGAACACTGAAGCTTTCTTT.

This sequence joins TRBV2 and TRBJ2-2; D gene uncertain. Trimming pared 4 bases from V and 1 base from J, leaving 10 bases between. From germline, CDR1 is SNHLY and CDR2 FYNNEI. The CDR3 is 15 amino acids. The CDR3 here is CASSGHSGNTGELFF. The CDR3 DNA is TGTGCCAGCAGTGGACACTCCGGGAACACCGGGGAGCTGTTTTTT.

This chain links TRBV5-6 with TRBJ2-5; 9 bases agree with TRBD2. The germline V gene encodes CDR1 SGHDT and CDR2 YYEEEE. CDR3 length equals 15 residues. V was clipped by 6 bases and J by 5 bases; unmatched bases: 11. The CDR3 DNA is TGTGCCAGCACCTCCTGGCGGGGGGGTGCTGAGACCCAGTACTTC. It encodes CASTSWRGGAETQYF. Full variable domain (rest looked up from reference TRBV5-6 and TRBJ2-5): DAGVTQSPTHLIKTRGQQVTLRCSPKSGHDTVSWYQQALGQGPQFIFQYYEEEERQRGNFPDRFSGHQFPNYSSELNVNALLLGDSALYLCASTSWRGGAETQYFGPGTRLLVL.

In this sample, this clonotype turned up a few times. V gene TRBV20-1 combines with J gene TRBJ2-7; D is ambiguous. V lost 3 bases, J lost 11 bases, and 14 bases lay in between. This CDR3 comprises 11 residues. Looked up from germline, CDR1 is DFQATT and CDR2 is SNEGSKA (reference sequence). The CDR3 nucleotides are TGCAGTGCTAGTTCCCCAAGTATGAAGTACTTC. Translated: CSASSPSMKYF.

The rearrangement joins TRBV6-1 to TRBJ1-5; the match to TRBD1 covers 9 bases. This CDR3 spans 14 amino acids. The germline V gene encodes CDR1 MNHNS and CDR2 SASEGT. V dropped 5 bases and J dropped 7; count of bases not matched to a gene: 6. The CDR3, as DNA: TGTGCCAGCAGTCAGGGACAGGGAGGGCAGCCCCAGCATTTT. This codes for CASSQGQGGQPQHF.

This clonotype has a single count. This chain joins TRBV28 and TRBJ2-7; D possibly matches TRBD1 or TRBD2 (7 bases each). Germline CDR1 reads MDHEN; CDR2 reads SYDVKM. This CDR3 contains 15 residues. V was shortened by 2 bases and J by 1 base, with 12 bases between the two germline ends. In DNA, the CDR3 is TGTGCCAGCAGTTTAATGCAGGGGGGGTCCTACGAGCAGTACTTC. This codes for CASSLMQGGSYEQYF.

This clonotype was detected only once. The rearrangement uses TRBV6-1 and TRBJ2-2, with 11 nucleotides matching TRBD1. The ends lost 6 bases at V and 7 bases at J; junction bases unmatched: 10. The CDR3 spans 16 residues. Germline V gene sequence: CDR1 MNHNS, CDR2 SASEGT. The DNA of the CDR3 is TGTGCCAGCAGCCGCAATGGACAGGGGGCAGACGGGGAGCTGTTTTTT. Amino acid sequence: CASSRNGQGADGELFF.

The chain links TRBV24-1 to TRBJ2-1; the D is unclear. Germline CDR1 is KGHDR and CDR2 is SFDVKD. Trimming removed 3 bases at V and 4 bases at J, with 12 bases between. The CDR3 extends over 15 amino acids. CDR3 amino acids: CATSDPSAPYNEQFF. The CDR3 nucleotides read TGTGCCACCAGTGATCCTTCGGCTCCTTACAATGAGCAGTTCTTC.

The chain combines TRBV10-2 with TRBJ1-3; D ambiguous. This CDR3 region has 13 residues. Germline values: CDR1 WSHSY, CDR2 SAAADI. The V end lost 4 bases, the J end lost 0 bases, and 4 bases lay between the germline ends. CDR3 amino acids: CASSAVSGNTIYF. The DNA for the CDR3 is TGCGCCAGCAGTGCAGTCTCTGGAAACACCATATATTTT.

For the CDR3, the DNA is TGTGCCAGCAGCCAAGCAAACCTTAACTATGGCTACACCTTC. Translation: CASSQANLNYGYTF. The chain employs TRBV14 and TRBJ1-2; D unresolved. This CDR3 spans 14 amino acids. CDR1 and CDR2 from the germline V gene are SGHDN and FVKESK. The V and J ends lost 1 base and 1 base respectively, with 7 bases between them.

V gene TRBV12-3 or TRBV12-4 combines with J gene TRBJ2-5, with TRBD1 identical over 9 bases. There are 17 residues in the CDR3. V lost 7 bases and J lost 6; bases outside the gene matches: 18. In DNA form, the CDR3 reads TGTGCCAGCACCAGTGGGCCGGGACAGGGCTTGCGGAAGACCCAGTACTTC. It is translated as CASTSGPGQGLRKTQYF.

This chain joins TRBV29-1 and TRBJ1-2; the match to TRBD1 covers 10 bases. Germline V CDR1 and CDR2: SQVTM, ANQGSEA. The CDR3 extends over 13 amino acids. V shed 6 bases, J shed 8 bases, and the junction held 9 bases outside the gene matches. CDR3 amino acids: CSVVTGGAWGYTF. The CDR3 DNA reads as TGCAGCGTCGTGACAGGGGGCGCTTGGGGCTACACCTTC.

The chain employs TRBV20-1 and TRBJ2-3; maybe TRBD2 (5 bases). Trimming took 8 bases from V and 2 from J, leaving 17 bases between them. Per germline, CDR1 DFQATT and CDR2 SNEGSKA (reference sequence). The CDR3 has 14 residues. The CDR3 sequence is CSPRVRGLTDTQYF. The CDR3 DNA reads TGCAGTCCTCGGGTCCGAGGGCTCACAGATACGCAGTATTTT.

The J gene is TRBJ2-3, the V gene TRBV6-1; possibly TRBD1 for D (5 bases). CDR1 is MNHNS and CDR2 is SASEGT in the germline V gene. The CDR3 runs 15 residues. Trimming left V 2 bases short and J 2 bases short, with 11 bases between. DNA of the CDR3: TGTGCCAGCAGTGAACAGGGTTTGTACACAGATACGCAGTATTTT. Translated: CASSEQGLYTDTQYF.

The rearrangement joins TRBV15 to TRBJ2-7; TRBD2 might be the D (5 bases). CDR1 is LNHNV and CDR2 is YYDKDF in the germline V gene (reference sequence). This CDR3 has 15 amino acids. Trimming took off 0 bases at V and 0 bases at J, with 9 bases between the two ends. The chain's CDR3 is CATSREGDPSYEQYF. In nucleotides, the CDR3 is TGTGCCACCAGCAGAGAGGGAGACCCCTCCTACGAGCAGTACTTC.

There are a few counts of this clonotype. DNA of the CDR3: TGTGCCAGCAGCTCCCCGGGGCAGGGGGCCTCCTATGGCTACACCTTC. Its protein is CASSSPGQGASYGYTF. The chain couples TRBV21-1 to TRBJ1-2; TRBD1, the table's D call, lacks a check against the DNA. TRBV21-1 is a pseudogene. This CDR3 spans 16 amino acids.

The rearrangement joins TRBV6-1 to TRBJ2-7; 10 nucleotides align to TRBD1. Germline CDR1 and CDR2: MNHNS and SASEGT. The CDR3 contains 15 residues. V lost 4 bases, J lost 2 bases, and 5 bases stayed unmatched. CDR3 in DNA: TGTGCCAGCAGTGCAACCGGGACAGGGGCCTACGAGCAGTACTTC. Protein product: CASSATGTGAYEQYF.

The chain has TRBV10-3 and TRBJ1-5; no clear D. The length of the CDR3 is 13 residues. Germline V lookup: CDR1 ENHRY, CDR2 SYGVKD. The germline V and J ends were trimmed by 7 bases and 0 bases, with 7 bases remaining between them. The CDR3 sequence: CAIKSDSNQPQHF. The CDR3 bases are TGTGCCATCAAATCGGATAGCAATCAGCCCCAGCATTTT.

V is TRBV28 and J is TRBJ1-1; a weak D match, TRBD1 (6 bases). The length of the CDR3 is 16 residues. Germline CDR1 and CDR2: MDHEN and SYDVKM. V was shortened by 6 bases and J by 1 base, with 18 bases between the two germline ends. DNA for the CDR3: TGTGCCAGCAGCTCGCCGGGGGGCGAAGGGAACACTGAAGCTTTCTTT. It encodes CASSSPGGEGNTEAFF.

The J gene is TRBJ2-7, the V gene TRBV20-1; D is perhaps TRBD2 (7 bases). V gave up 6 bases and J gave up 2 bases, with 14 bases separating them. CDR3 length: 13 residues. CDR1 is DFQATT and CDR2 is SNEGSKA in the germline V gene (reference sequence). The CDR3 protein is CSAGGLNPYEQYF. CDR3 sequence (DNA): TGCAGTGCCGGGGGGCTAAACCCCTACGAGCAGTACTTC.

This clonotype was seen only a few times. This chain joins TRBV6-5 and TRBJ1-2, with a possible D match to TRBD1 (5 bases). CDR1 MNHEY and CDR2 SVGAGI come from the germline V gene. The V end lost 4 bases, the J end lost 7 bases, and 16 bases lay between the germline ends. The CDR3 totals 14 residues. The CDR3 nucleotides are TGTGCCAGCAGTTTTACTGACGGAAGGGGTGGCTACACCTTC. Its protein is CASSFTDGRGGYTF.

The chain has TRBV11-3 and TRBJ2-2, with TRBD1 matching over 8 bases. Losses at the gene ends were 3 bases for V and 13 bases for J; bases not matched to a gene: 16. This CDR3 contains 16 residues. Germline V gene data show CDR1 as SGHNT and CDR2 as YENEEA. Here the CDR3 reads CASSFTTAGGKNRLFF. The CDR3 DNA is TGTGCCAGCAGCTTTACAACCGCAGGGGGCAAAAACCGGCTGTTTTTT.